This TCR beta chain was obtained from a study of shared T cell receptors in the human thymus. Profiling relied on immunoSEQ multiplex PCR, and the TCRdb table lists in-frame clones only, not all of them. This table holds 700,000 to 750,000 clones, 70% to 90% found once. CDR3 size: 13 residues. Trimming removed 7 bases from V and 3 bases from J; junction bases left unmatched: 4. Germline V lookup: CDR1 PRHDT, CDR2 FYEKMQ (reference sequence). This same sample was also taken into another study, of human thymus T cells.

The chain uses TRBV13 and TRBJ2-3; 7 bases line up with TRBD1. The sample consisted of thymocytes. This receptor was taken from a girl less than two years old with a congenital heart defect. The CDR3 spells CASKGQETDTQYF. CDR3 coding DNA: TGTGCCAGCAAAGGACAGGAGACAGATACGCAGTATTTT.